The rows below give T cell receptor beta chains drawn from one sample of a study of blood T cell repertoires in COVID-19. Sequencing used immunoSEQ multiplex PCR; TCRdb keeps in-frame clones, though not all of them. Of 180,000 or so clones in the sample, roughly four fifths were seen once. The material sequenced was peripheral blood. These receptors all come from a woman aged 40-49 years with COVID-19, enrolled during active disease. The conserved cysteine and the conserved F or W are not part of the CDR3 here.

TRBV4-2	TRBJ1-2	ASSQDRGTGGLTMGYT
TRBV9	TRBJ2-3	ASSVGGPDTQY
TRBV18	TRBJ1-1	ASSRQDSTPREAF
TRBV30	TRBJ2-1	AWGRDYYNEQF
TRBV6-6	TRBJ2-1	ASSPKYNEQF
TRBV7-3	TRBJ1-1	ASSLQMNTEAF
TRBV4-1	TRBJ2-3	ASSESGGETDTQY
TRBV6-5	TRBJ1-1	ASGRRVGNTEAF
TRBV5-1	TRBJ2-3	ASSFRSSGRADTQY
TRBV2	TRBJ2-2	ASSSPGLASTGELF
TRBV30	TRBJ1-1	ACCGGLNTEAF
TRBV7-9	TRBJ2-3	ASSLNSGRADTQY
TRBV7-2	TRBJ1-2	ASSLAIGQGADGYT
TRBV5-1	TRBJ2-2	ASSGTGTLNTGELF
TRBV28	TRBJ2-2	ASSLLASGNTGELF
TRBV29-1	TRBJ2-7	SVTQGPYEQY
TRBV19	TRBJ1-1	ATSTGGFTEAF
TRBV5-5	TRBJ1-6	ASSLQGSLASPLH
TRBV7-3	TRBJ2-3	ASSITERGRPY
TRBV10-2	TRBJ2-7	ASSQISTYEQY
TRBV5-4	TRBJ1-1	ASSTGQRNTEAF
TRBV5-1	TRBJ1-5	ASSWAGGSGGNQPQH
TRBV11-2	TRBJ2-3	ASSTLTSGALYTQY
TRBV7-9	TRBJ1-2	ASSRQDFYGYT
TRBV27	TRBJ2-1	ASSFYDNEQF
TRBV30	TRBJ1-2	AWSGGRGYT
TRBV6-5	TRBJ2-1	ASSSQQGFNEQF
TRBV28	TRBJ1-5	ASLSGGGEPQH
TRBV11-2	TRBJ1-4	ASSLLTPGQGATNEKLF
TRBV7-8	TRBJ2-1	ADALGGSYNEQF
TRBV6-6	TRBJ1-1	ASRPGHQNTEAF
TRBV7-2	TRBJ1-5	ASSPQPQGYNQPQH
TRBV5-4	TRBJ1-5	ASSLAGVSNQPQH
TRBV2	TRBJ2-3	ASRLTGASTDTQY
TRBV6-2/TRBV6-3	TRBJ2-5	ASSPLAGEETQY
TRBV10-1	TRBJ2-3	ASKRDMGDTQY
TRBV5-1	TRBJ1-2	ASSLTDRADDLGYT
TRBV5-3	TRBJ2-1	ARSLGRGSDEQF
TRBV29-1	TRBJ2-5	SVTAGGKGQTQY
TRBV12-3/TRBV12-4	TRBJ1-5	ASSVDRSKPQH
TRBV19	TRBJ1-5	ASSITAGVDQPQH
TRBV7-9	TRBJ1-2	ASSSTPQGTVNGYT
TRBV5-6	TRBJ2-5	ASSPPGETQY
TRBV3-1/TRBV3-2	TRBJ2-1	ASSQDRGNEQF
TRBV5-1	TRBJ1-2	ASSFSGGDYGYT